One and the same sample provided the 15 T cell receptor beta chains below, sequenced in a study of blood T cell repertoires in COVID-19. Sequencing used immunoSEQ multiplex PCR; TCRdb keeps in-frame clones, though not all of them. Of around 300,000 clones detected, 75% to 90% appear once; the ten largest clones hold 3.7%. The sequencing sample was made of peripheral blood. The receptors were sampled from a woman in her thirties or forties with acute or convalescent COVID-19.

The rearrangement uses TRBV7-6 and TRBJ1-4; maybe TRBD1 (6 bases). There are 14 residues in the CDR3. CDR1 is SGHVS and CDR2 is FNYEAQ in the germline V gene. Trimming took off 1 base at V and 7 bases at J, with 10 bases between the two ends. The DNA for the CDR3 is TGTGCCAGCAGCTTAGTCATCAGGGGTGAAAAACTGTTTTTT. Translating gives CASSLVIRGEKLFF. The full variable domain, its missing parts supplied by reference TRBV7-6 and TRBJ1-4, is GAGVSQSPRYKVTKRGQDVALRCDPISGHVSLYWYRQALGQGPEFLTYFNYEAQQDKSGLPNDRFSAERPEGSISTLTIQRTEQRDSAMYRCASSLVIRGEKLFFGSGTQLSVL.

The chain combines TRBV28 with TRBJ2-4; tentative D call: TRBD1 (6 bases). Germline-derived CDR1 and CDR2 are MDHEN and SYDVKM. The CDR3 runs to 16 residues. Trimming left V 5 bases short and J 2 bases short, with 16 bases between. CDR3: CASSTTGFGTKNIQYF. CDR3 DNA: TGTGCCAGCAGTACCACAGGGTTCGGTACCAAAAACATTCAGTACTTC.

This clone was counted a single time. The chain uses TRBV7-6 and TRBJ1-2; D not certain. Germline CDR1 SGHVS, CDR2 FNYEAQ. The CDR3 is 15 residues long. Trimming pared 2 bases from V and 8 bases from J, leaving 18 bases between. CDR3 coding DNA: TGTGCCAGCAGCTTATCCCCCTTCGAGTCCTCGGGCTACACCTTC. Translating it yields CASSLSPFESSGYTF.

The rearrangement uses TRBV6-5 and TRBJ1-1; D call uncertain. Germline V gives CDR1 MNHEY, CDR2 SVGAGI. The CDR3 is made up of 15 amino acids. V lost 0 bases and J lost 0, with 8 bases in between. The CDR3 region has the DNA TGTGCCAGCAGTTACTCGCAGAATATGAACACTGAAGCTTTCTTT. This gives the protein CASSYSQNMNTEAFF.

The chain employs TRBV4-1 and TRBJ2-3; 7 positions match TRBD2. The CDR3 extends over 16 amino acids. Germline trimming cut 4 bases from V and 5 bases from J; bases unmatched to any gene: 12. Germline-derived CDR1 and CDR2 are MGHRA and YSYEKL. DNA of the CDR3: TGCGCCAGCAGCCTCCTTTGGATGAGCGGGGTAGATACGCAGTATTTT. Translating it yields CASSLLWMSGVDTQYF.

This sequence joins TRBV9 and TRBJ2-3; a possible D gene is TRBD1 (7 bases). The CDR3 has 14 amino acids. Trimming took 4 bases from V and 5 from J, leaving 14 bases between them. The germline V gene encodes CDR1 SGDLS and CDR2 YYNGEE. The CDR3 DNA reads as TGTGCCAGCAGCCCCCCAGGGGGAGGAGATACGCAGTATTTT. Amino acid sequence: CASSPPGGGDTQYF.

V usage is TRBV4-1 and J usage is TRBJ1-5; a weak D match, TRBD1 (5 bases). This CDR3 is built from 16 residues. Looked up from germline, CDR1 is MGHRA and CDR2 is YSYEKL. V was cut by 0 bases and J by 7 bases, with 16 bases left in between. CDR3 loop: CASSQEVGGGRQPQHF. Written as DNA, the CDR3 is TGCGCCAGCAGCCAAGAAGTGGGGGGGGGACGACAGCCCCAGCATTTT.

The J gene is TRBJ2-3, the V gene TRBV7-2, with a possible D match to TRBD2 (7 bases). The CDR3 has 15 amino acids. Germline CDR1 reads SGHTA; CDR2 reads FQGNSA. Trimming removed 0 bases at V and 4 bases at J, with 11 bases between. The CDR3 DNA reads as TGTGCCAGCAGCTTAGCGGGGGGGCCGCCAGATACGCAGTATTTT. Amino acid sequence: CASSLAGGPPDTQYF.

The chain joins TRBV19 to TRBJ1-4; D is perhaps TRBD1 (6 bases). The CDR3 runs to 15 residues. V was trimmed by 5 bases and J by 0 bases, leaving 10 bases between them. CDR1 is LNHDA, CDR2 SQIVND, per germline (reference sequence). The CDR3 here is CASSAGQSTNEKLFF. The DNA for the CDR3 is TGTGCCAGTAGTGCTGGACAGTCAACTAATGAAAAACTGTTTTTT.

The J gene is TRBJ2-3, the V gene TRBV19, with 8 nucleotides matching TRBD2. Per germline, CDR1 LNHDA and CDR2 SQIVND (reference sequence). Germline trimming cut 4 bases from V and 0 bases from J; bases unmatched to any gene: 15. The CDR3 is 19 amino acids. CDR3 bases: TGTGCCAGTAGTACCGGTGGGCGGGGGGCCACTGATAGCACAGATACGCAGTATTTT. Amino acid sequence: CASSTGGRGATDSTDTQYF.

The gene calls are TRBV11-2 and TRBJ1-4; D is ambiguous. The CDR3 contains 15 residues. The germline V and J ends were trimmed by 7 bases and 4 bases, with 16 bases remaining between them. Germline loops: CDR1 SGHAT, CDR2 FQNNGV. The CDR3 loop is CASTINSGFNEKLFF. The CDR3 DNA reads TGTGCCAGCACCATTAACTCGGGGTTTAATGAAAAACTGTTTTTT.

The chain carries TRBV6-1 and TRBJ1-2; maybe TRBD1 (6 bases). The V end lost 1 base, the J end lost 4 bases, and 10 bases lay between the germline ends. The CDR3 runs to 14 residues. The germline CDR1 and CDR2 sequences are MNHNS and SASEGT. The chain's CDR3 is CASSEDTGIYGYTF. In nucleotides, the CDR3 is TGTGCCAGCAGTGAAGACACAGGGATCTATGGCTACACCTTC.

The chain employs TRBV5-4 and TRBJ1-4; TRBD1 is a possible D gene (6 bases). Germline V gene sequence: CDR1 SGHNT, CDR2 YYREEE (reference sequence). V was cut by 5 bases and J by 2 bases, with 13 bases left in between. The CDR3 totals 15 residues. CDR3: CASSKTGLTNEKLFF. DNA of the CDR3: TGTGCCAGCAGTAAGACAGGATTGACTAATGAAAAACTGTTTTTT. The full variable domain, rest sourced from reference TRBV5-4 and TRBJ1-4, is ETGVTQSPTHLIKTRGQQVTLRCSSQSGHNTVSWYQQALGQGPQFIFQYYREEENGRGNFPPRFSGLQFPNYSSELNVNALELDDSALYLCASSKTGLTNEKLFFGSGTQLSVL.

CDR3 in amino acids: CASSKGAGQGTDTQYF. The CDR3 DNA reads as TGTGCCAGCAGCAAAGGCGCGGGACAGGGAACAGATACGCAGTATTTT. The gene calls are TRBV21-1 and TRBJ2-3; the table calls TRBD1, which could not be checked here. TRBV21-1 is given as a pseudogene. The CDR3 has 16 amino acids.

This chain links TRBV5-1 with TRBJ2-3; D remains unclear. Trimming took 0 bases from V and 2 from J, leaving 10 bases between them. The length of the CDR3 is 15 residues. Germline CDR1 SGHRS, CDR2 YFSETQ. CDR3 nucleotide sequence: TGCGCCAGCAGCTTGGGCCAGGTGAACACAGATACGCAGTATTTT. Its protein is CASSLGQVNTDTQYF.